The sequence of this T cell receptor (beta chain) was determined in a study of regulatory T cells in long-lasting Graves disease. Overall study results and limits: Repertoires from persistent disease leaned toward TRBV28, TRBJ1-2 and TRBJ2-5.

Arm-PCR of CDR3 regions with iRepertoire HTBI primers generated TCR beta libraries. TCRdb independently ran MiXCR on the multiplex PCR reads; one entry per CDR3 protein. The data contain roughly 380,000 distinct CDR3 sequences, 15% to 19% of them seen just once; the ten biggest clones take up 22%. This clonotype was detected only a few times. Its antigen is not known. CDR3 length: 14 amino acids. V lost 3 bases and J 0 bases, leaving 7 bases between the germline ends. The germline CDR1 and CDR2 sequences are SNHLY and FYNNEI. Time point: newly diagnosed GD, antithyroid drugs for less than 3 months. PBMCs provided the RNA from which the TCR library was made. A volume of about 9.9 milliliters of peripheral blood was collected in EDTA tubes.

This material consisted of peripheral blood mononuclear cells (PBMCs), taken at new diagnosis, from a patient treated with antithyroid drugs. This chain connects TRBV2 to TRBJ2-3; no clear D. The clonotype was recovered from a female donor with Graves disease. The CDR3 here is CASSEVQSTDTQYF. In DNA form, the CDR3 reads TGTGCCAGCAGTGAGGTACAGAGCACAGATACGCAGTATTTT.